Following are 29 T cell receptor beta chains from one sample sequenced in a study of CD8+CD57+ T cells in acquired aplastic anemia. In patients chosen for sequencing, flow cytometry had shown CD8+CD57+ cell expansion. Genomic DNA templated the TCR beta VDJ and CDR3 profiling. TCRdb re-called the reads with MiXCR, one entry per CDR3 protein. The sample shows around 170,000 distinct CDR3 sequences, just under 50% of them seen only once. Sequenced: sorted CD4+, CD8+, or CD8+CD57+ T cells (not recorded which) from PBMCs. The receptors stem from a human donor with aplastic anemia.

This chain links TRBV15 with TRBJ2-1, with D perhaps TRBD1 (6 bases). Germline CDR1 LNHNV, CDR2 YYDKDF (reference sequence). The CDR3 spans 19 residues. V shed 3 bases and J shed 0 bases, with 21 bases lying between them. CDR3 DNA: TGTGCCACCAGCAGCCCCACTCAACACAGGGTTAGCTCCTACAATGAGCAGTTCTTC. This translates into CATSSPTQHRVSSYNEQFF.

This clonotype was counted a few times. This sequence joins TRBV6-1 and TRBJ1-4; the match to TRBD1 covers 8 bases. From germline, CDR1 is MNHNS and CDR2 SASEGT. J was trimmed by 8 bases and V by 6 bases; bases with no gene match: 2. CDR3 length: 12 residues. CDR3 DNA sequence: TGTGCCAGCAGAACAGGGGGAGAAAAACTGTTTTTT. The encoded protein is CASRTGGEKLFF.

This clonotype occurred many times. The chain combines TRBV2 with TRBJ1-1; D perhaps matches TRBD1 (6 bases). Germline values: CDR1 SNHLY, CDR2 FYNNEI. The CDR3 totals 13 residues. Trimming took 4 bases from V and 7 from J, leaving 13 bases between them. The CDR3 region has the DNA TGTGCCAGCAGTGGACCGGGGGGCGGTGAAGCTTTCTTT. Protein product: CASSGPGGGEAFF.

CDR3 amino acids: CASSLVLGDSGNTIYF. The CDR3 DNA is TGTGCCAGCAGCTTAGTTCTGGGCGACTCTGGAAACACCATATATTTT. The gene calls are TRBV11-2 and TRBJ1-3; D gene unclear. The CDR3 covers 16 residues. Germline V CDR1 and CDR2: SGHAT, FQNNGV. V was pared by 1 base and J by 0 bases, with 10 bases between.

This chain connects TRBV19 to TRBJ1-2, with 7 bases matching TRBD1. Germline-derived CDR1 and CDR2 are LNHDA and SQIVND (reference sequence). V lost 0 bases and J lost 6; bases outside the gene matches: 4. This CDR3 comprises 14 residues. The CDR3 protein is CASSIDRGRHGYTF. Here the CDR3 DNA reads TGTGCCAGTAGTATAGACAGGGGGAGGCATGGCTACACCTTC.

V usage is TRBV2 and J usage is TRBJ2-3; D tentatively reads TRBD1 or TRBD2 (5 bases each). Between the trimmed V and J ends, which lost 5 bases and 0 bases, there was a span of 15 bases. In germline, CDR1 is SNHLY, CDR2 FYNNEI. CDR3 length: 16 residues. The CDR3 loop reads CASSYGTPASTDTQYF. The CDR3 bases are TGTGCCAGCAGTTACGGGACCCCTGCTAGCACAGATACGCAGTATTTT.

This clonotype came up many times. The chain's CDR3 is CASSLVGGGAFTEAFF. The CDR3 DNA reads TGCGCCAGCAGCTTGGTTGGAGGGGGCGCTTTCACTGAAGCTTTCTTT. The J gene is TRBJ1-1, the V gene TRBV5-1, with 7 bases fitting TRBD1. The trim removed 0 bases at V and 4 bases at J, leaving 9 bases unmatched. CDR1 and CDR2 (germline): SGHRS, YFSETQ. This CDR3 region has 16 residues. The full variable domain, its missing parts supplied by reference TRBV5-1 and TRBJ1-1, is KAGVTQTPRYLIKTRGQQVTLSCSPISGHRSVSWYQQTPGQGLQFLFEYFSETQRNKGNFPGRFSGRQFSNSRSEMNVSTLELGDSALYLCASSLVGGGAFTEAFFGQGTRLTVV.

This clonotype has more than one count but fewer than ten. The chain links TRBV6-2 or TRBV6-3 to TRBJ2-3, with 10 bases fitting TRBD2. This CDR3 has 15 amino acids. Germline values: CDR1 MNHEY, CDR2 SVGEGT. Trimming took 2 bases from V and 6 from J; bases not matched to a gene: 5. The CDR3 nucleotides read TGTGCCAGCAGTTACCCGGGACTAGCGACCGATACGCAGTATTTT. It codes for CASSYPGLATDTQYF.

As to this clonotype: It may be a read error: a sequence one base away is much more abundant. The rearrangement uses TRBV4-2 and TRBJ2-7, with D perhaps assigned TRBD1 or TRBD2 (6 bases each). Trimming pared 4 bases from V and 0 bases from J, leaving 16 bases between. The CDR3 covers 16 residues. CDR1 is LGHNA, CDR2 YNFKEQ, per germline. For the CDR3, the DNA is TGTGCCAGCAGCCCGCGGGGAGGACAGAGCTCCTACGAGCAGTACTTC. It is translated as CASSPRGGQSSYEQYF.

To note about this clonotype: Mismatch with germline at one junction end may stem from a read error. The chain employs TRBV20-1 and TRBJ1-2, with D unclear. The germline V gene encodes CDR1 DFQATT and CDR2 SNEGSKA (reference sequence). The CDR3 covers 14 residues. CDR3: CSAHTIASNYGYTF. DNA for the CDR3: TGCAGTGCCCACACCATAGCGAGTAACTATGGCTATACCTTC.

Details on this clonotype: Likely a read error: the CDR3 ends without its conserved phenylalanine or tryptophan. This sequence joins TRBV6-2 or TRBV6-3 and TRBJ2-7; D ambiguous. V gave up 8 bases and J gave up 3 bases, with 14 bases separating them. CDR3 length: 13 residues. Germline lookup yields CDR1 MNHEY and CDR2 SVGEGT. CDR3 DNA: TGTGCCAGCTCGGCCAGAAGCTTCTACGAGCAGTACTCC. It is translated as CASSARSFYEQYS.

This clonotype was detected ten times or more. The chain is built from TRBV10-3 and TRBJ2-5, with 11 bases lining up with TRBD2. Trimming at V came to 2 bases and at J to 5 bases, leaving 4 bases not matched to a gene. This CDR3 is built from 15 residues. CDR1 and CDR2 (germline): ENHRY, SYGVKD. CDR3 sequence: CAISESGTSGETQYF. The CDR3 DNA sequence: TGTGCCATCAGTGAGAGCGGGACTAGCGGTGAGACCCAGTACTTC.

This clonotype has only one observation. The V gene is TRBV7-3, the J gene TRBJ2-1; no firm D call. Germline CDR1 and CDR2: SGHTA and FQGTGA. The CDR3 has 15 amino acids. The ends were cut back, 4 bases at V and 5 bases at J, with 15 bases in the middle. CDR3 sequence reads: CASSSRLLLHNEQFF. The CDR3 DNA follows: TGTGCCAGCAGCTCGAGACTCCTCCTGCACAATGAGCAGTTCTTC.

The chain employs TRBV20-1 and TRBJ2-7, with TRBD1 as a possible D gene (5 bases). CDR3 size: 17 residues. The germline gives CDR1 DFQATT, CDR2 SNEGSKA (reference sequence). Trimming took off 0 bases at V and 2 bases at J, with 20 bases between the two ends. The CDR3 DNA sequence: TGCAGTGCTAGAGATCTTAGGGGCGGAAGCCAGGCCTACGAGCAGTACTTC. This codes for CSARDLRGGSQAYEQYF.

The rearrangement uses TRBV24-1 and TRBJ2-3, with 8 bases identical to TRBD1. Germline loops: CDR1 KGHDR, CDR2 SFDVKD. V was pared by 0 bases and J by 6 bases, with 4 bases of the junction left unmatched. This CDR3 contains 15 residues. The chain's CDR3 is CATSDLGRGRDTQYF. CDR3 coding DNA: TGTGCCACCAGTGATTTGGGCAGGGGGCGGGATACGCAGTATTTT.

Turning to this clonotype: Being one base from a much bigger clone, this may be a read error. This rearrangement joins TRBV7-2 to TRBJ2-7, with D maybe TRBD1 (5 bases). The germline V gene encodes CDR1 SGHTA and CDR2 FQGNSA. The length of the CDR3 is 11 residues. Trimming left V 8 bases short and J 2 bases short, with 7 bases between. CDR3 amino acids: CASGHTYEQYF. The CDR3 coding sequence is TGTGCCAGCGGACATACCTACGAGCAGTACTTC.

The rearrangement uses TRBV2 and TRBJ1-5; the D is unclear. The germline V gene has CDR1 SNHLY and CDR2 FYNNEI. CDR3 size: 14 residues. V lost 4 bases, J lost 3 bases, and 10 bases lay in between. In nucleotides, the CDR3 is TGTGCCAGCAGTGTTGGCCGGCTCAATCAGCCCCAGCATTTT. Its translation is CASSVGRLNQPQHF.

At least ten counts were recorded for this clonotype. V and J are TRBV4-1 and TRBJ2-3; tentatively, D is TRBD1 (6 bases). Germline CDR1 and CDR2: MGHRA and YSYEKL. The CDR3 has 16 amino acids. V lost 0 bases to trimming and J lost 0 bases, with 10 bases between them. The CDR3 DNA reads as TGCGCCAGCAGCCAAGAAACGGACAGTAGCACAGATACGCAGTATTTT. Its protein product is CASSQETDSSTDTQYF.

This chain joins TRBV19 and TRBJ2-7; 7 nucleotides align to TRBD2. With V trimmed by 5 bases and J by 7 bases, 14 bases remained unmatched. Germline lookup yields CDR1 LNHDA and CDR2 SQIVND (reference sequence). The CDR3 covers 15 residues. CDR3 nucleotide sequence: TGTGCCAGTAGTTCCCCCCCGGGAGGATCGGGGGAGCAGTACTTC. Amino acids: CASSSPPGGSGEQYF.

A few counts support this clonotype. The chain recombines TRBV2 with TRBJ2-5; 7 nucleotides align to TRBD2. V was clipped by 6 bases and J by 5 bases; unmatched bases: 3. CDR3 length: 12 residues. Germline V gene data show CDR1 as SNHLY and CDR2 as FYNNEI. The CDR3 DNA sequence: TGTGCCAGCAGAAGGGAGGGGGAGACCCAGTACTTC. Translating it yields CASRREGETQYF.

This clonotype was recorded many times. The chain links TRBV9 to TRBJ1-2; no reliable D call. CDR1 and CDR2 (germline): SGDLS, YYNGEE. This CDR3 comprises 14 residues. The V and J ends lost 0 bases and 4 bases respectively, with 10 bases between them. The CDR3 is CASSVEITAYGYTF. DNA for the CDR3: TGTGCCAGCAGCGTAGAAATAACAGCCTATGGCTACACCTTC.

The J gene is TRBJ2-5, the V gene TRBV20-1; D is ambiguous. Per germline, CDR1 DFQATT and CDR2 SNEGSKA (reference sequence). The CDR3 sequence is 14 residues long. V shed 2 bases and J shed 1 base, with 11 bases lying between them. The CDR3 region has the DNA TGCAGTGCTAGATTAGAGGTGGGCCAAGAGACCCAGTACTTC. This codes for CSARLEVGQETQYF.

Points on this clonotype: At one end, the junction sequence differs from germline, possibly due to a read error. V usage is TRBV20-1 and J usage is TRBJ2-1, with D unresolved. Per germline, CDR1 DFQATT and CDR2 SNEGSKA (reference sequence). The CDR3 runs to 13 residues. The CDR3 coding sequence is TGCAGTGCAGGCTCGAGACACAACAATGAGCAGTCCTTC. Its translation: CSAGSRHNNEQSF.

This clonotype occurred many times. Likely a read error: the CDR3 ends without its conserved phenylalanine or tryptophan. The rearrangement joins TRBV2 to TRBJ2-7; D is unresolved. Germline V gene data show CDR1 as SNHLY and CDR2 as FYNNEI. This CDR3 spans 12 amino acids. The V end was cut by 7 bases, the J end by 5 bases, with 12 bases between. The CDR3 DNA reads TGTGCCAGCAAGCAACAATTCGACGAGCAGTACCTC. This translates into CASKQQFDEQYL.

This clonotype was seen once. At one boundary the junction diverges from the germline segment, which might be a read error. This sequence joins TRBV20-1 and TRBJ2-1; D call uncertain. Germline CDR1 DFQATT, CDR2 SNEGSKA (reference sequence). This CDR3 is 12 amino acids long. For the CDR3, the DNA is TGCAGTGCGGAGTATAGCTACAATGAGCAGCTCTTC. Translation gives CSAEYSYNEQLF.

V usage is TRBV10-3 and J usage is TRBJ1-1; D unclear. The germline V and J ends were trimmed by 5 bases and 6 bases, with 16 bases remaining between them. The CDR3 runs 14 residues. The germline V gene encodes CDR1 ENHRY and CDR2 SYGVKD. In DNA, the CDR3 is TGTGCCATCAGTCCCCCGGAGCCCACAGCTGAAGCTTTCTTT. Translating gives CAISPPEPTAEAFF.

This clonotype was recorded a few times. As DNA, the CDR3 is TGCAGTGCCCACTGGCGGCAGGGGGAGCAGTTCTTC. Residues: CSAHWRQGEQFF. The chain is built from TRBV20-1 and TRBJ2-1, with TRBD1 as a possible D gene (6 bases). Trimming removed 6 bases from V and 10 bases from J, with 16 bases in between. The CDR3 contains 12 residues. Looked up from germline, CDR1 is DFQATT and CDR2 is SNEGSKA (reference sequence).

This clonotype has a count of ten or more. J is TRBJ1-2 and V is TRBV20-1; TRBD1 matches 9 bases. The ends lost 6 bases at V and 4 bases at J; junction bases unmatched: 15. The CDR3 sequence is 16 residues long. CDR1 and CDR2 from the germline V gene are DFQATT and SNEGSKA (reference sequence). As DNA, the CDR3 is TGCAGTGCAGCCTCCGGGACAGGGAGGTTTGCCTATGGCTACACCTTC. It codes for CSAASGTGRFAYGYTF.

The rearrangement uses TRBV29-1 and TRBJ2-7, with TRBD1 matching over 7 bases. The length of the CDR3 is 12 residues. The germline gives CDR1 SQVTM, CDR2 ANQGSEA. V was pared by 2 bases and J by 4 bases, with 2 bases of the junction left unmatched. CDR3 in amino acids: CSVETTGYEQYF. The CDR3 nucleotides are TGCAGCGTTGAAACGACAGGGTACGAGCAGTACTTC.